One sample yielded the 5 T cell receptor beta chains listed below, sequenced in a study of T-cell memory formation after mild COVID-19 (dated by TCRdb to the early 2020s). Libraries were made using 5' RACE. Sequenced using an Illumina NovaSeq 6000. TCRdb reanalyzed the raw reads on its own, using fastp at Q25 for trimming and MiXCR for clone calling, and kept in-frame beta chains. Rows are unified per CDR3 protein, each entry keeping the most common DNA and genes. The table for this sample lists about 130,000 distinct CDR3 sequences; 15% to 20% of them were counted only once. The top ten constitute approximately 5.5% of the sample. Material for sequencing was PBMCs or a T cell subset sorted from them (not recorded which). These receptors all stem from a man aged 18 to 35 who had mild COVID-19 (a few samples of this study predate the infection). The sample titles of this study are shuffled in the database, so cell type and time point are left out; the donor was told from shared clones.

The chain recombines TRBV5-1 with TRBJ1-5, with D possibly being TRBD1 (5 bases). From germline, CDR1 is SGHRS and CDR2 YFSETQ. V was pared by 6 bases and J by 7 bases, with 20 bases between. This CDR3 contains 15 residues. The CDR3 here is CASTWTGPWGQPQHF. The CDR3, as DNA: TGCGCCAGCACCTGGACCGGTCCCTGGGGGCAGCCCCAGCATTTT.

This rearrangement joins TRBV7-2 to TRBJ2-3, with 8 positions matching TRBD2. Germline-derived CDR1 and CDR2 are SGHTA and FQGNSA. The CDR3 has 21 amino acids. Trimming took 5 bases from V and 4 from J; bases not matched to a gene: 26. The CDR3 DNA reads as TGTGCCAGCAGCCGCCCGGCCGTAGCGGGACCCACCTCAGGTGCTCCAGATACGCAGTATTTT. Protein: CASSRPAVAGPTSGAPDTQYF.

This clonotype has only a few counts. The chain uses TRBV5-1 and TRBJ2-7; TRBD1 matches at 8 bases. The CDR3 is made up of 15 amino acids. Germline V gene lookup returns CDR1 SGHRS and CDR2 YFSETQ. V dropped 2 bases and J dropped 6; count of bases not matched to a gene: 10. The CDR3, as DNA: TGCGCCAGCAGCTTCGGGGACAGGACTCGGGGCGAGCAGTACTTC. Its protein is CASSFGDRTRGEQYF.

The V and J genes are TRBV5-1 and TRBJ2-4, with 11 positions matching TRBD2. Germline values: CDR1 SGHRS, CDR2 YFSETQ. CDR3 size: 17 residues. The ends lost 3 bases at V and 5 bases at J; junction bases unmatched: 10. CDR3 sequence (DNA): TGCGCCAGCAGCTCCCGCCCGCAGGGACTAGCGGAAAACATTCAGTACTTC. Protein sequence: CASSSRPQGLAENIQYF.

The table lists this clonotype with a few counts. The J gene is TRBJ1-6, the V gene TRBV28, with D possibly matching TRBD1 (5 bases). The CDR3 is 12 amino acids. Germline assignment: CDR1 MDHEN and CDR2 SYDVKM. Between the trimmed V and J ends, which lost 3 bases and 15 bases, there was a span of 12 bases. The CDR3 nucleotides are TGTGCCAGCAGTTTGGGGGACCCCCTCCTCCACTTT. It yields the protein CASSLGDPLLHF.